This TCR beta chain was recovered during a study of cytomegalovirus exposure and HLA in healthy donors. Study-wide findings and caveats: V segments that were indistinguishable, TRBV6-2 and TRBV6-3 among them, were omitted from analysis. A later analysis by the authors found several of the most significant clusters apparently linked to common viral pathogens. Within a later analysis, the majority of CMV-associated TCR beta chains appeared HLA-restricted. High specificity and sensitivity for cytomegalovirus status were reported for the classifier.

V lost 3 bases, J lost 6 bases, and 9 bases lay in between. In germline, CDR1 is MDHEN, CDR2 SYDVKM. There are 12 residues in the CDR3. Primers for the PCR totalled 60 Vbeta and 13 Jbeta. Only in-frame clones appear in the TCRdb table, and some are missing; sequencing was by immunoSEQ multiplex PCR. The sample holds a few hundred thousand clones; about 80% are singletons and the top ten take 8%. Remarks on this clone: Its antigen is undetermined.

The V call is TRBV28, the J call TRBJ2-7; D perhaps matches TRBD2 (5 bases). This receptor was identified in a woman in her sixties in good health and CMV-seropositive. Sequenced: PBMCs. In nucleotides, the CDR3 is TGTGCCAGCAGTTTGTCCGAGGGCGAGCAGTACTTC. It translates to CASSLSEGEQYF.